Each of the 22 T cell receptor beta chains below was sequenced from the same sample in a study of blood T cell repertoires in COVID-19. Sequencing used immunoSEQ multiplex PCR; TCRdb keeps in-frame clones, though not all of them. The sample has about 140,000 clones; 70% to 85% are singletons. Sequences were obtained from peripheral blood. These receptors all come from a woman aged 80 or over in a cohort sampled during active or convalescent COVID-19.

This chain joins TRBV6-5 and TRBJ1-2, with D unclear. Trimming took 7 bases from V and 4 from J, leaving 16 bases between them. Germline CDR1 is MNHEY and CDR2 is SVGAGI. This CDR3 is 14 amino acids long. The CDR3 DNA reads TGTGCCAGCACGAAGGGAGGAATGGTCTATGGCTACACCTTC. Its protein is CASTKGGMVYGYTF.

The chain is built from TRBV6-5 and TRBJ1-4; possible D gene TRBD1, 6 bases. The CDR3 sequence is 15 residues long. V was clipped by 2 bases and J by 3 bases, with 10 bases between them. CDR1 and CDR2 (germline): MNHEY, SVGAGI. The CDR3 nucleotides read TGTGCCAGCAGTTACGGGGGGGCGCCTAATGAAAAACTGTTTTTT. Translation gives CASSYGGAPNEKLFF.

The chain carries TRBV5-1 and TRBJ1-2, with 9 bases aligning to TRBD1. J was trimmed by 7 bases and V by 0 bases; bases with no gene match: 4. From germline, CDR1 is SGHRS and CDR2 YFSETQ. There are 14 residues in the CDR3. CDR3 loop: CASSLAQGASGYTF. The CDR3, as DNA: TGCGCCAGCAGCTTGGCACAGGGGGCATCTGGCTACACCTTC.

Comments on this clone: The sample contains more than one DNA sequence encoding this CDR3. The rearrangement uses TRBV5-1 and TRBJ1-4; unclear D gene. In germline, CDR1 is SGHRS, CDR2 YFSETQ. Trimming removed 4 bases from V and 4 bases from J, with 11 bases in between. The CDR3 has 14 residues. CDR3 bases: TGCGCCAGCAGCCTCGGACTGAATAATGAAAAACTGTTTTTT. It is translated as CASSLGLNNEKLFF.

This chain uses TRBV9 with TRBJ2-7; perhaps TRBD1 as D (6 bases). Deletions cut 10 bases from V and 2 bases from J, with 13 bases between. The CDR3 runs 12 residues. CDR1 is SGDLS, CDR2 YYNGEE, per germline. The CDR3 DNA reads TGTGCCCGCATAGGGGGAACCTACGAGCAGTACTTC. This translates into CARIGGTYEQYF.

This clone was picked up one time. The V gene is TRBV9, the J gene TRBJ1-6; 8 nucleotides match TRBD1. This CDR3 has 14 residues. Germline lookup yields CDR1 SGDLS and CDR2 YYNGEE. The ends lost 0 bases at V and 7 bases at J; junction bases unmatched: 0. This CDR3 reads CASSVGTGNSPLHF. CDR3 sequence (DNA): TGTGCCAGCAGCGTAGGGACAGGGAATTCACCCCTCCACTTT.

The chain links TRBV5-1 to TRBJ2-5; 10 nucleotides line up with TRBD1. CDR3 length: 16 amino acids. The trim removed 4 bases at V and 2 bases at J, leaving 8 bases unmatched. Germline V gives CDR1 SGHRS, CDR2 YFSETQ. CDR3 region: CASSIRQGAGQETQYF. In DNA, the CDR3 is TGCGCCAGCAGCATTCGACAGGGGGCAGGGCAAGAGACCCAGTACTTC.

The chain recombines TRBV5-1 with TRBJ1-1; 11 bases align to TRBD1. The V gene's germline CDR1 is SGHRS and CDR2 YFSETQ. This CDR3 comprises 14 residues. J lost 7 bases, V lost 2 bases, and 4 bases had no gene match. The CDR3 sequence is CASSLSGTGGEAFF. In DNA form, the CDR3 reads TGCGCCAGCAGCTTATCCGGGACAGGGGGTGAAGCTTTCTTT.

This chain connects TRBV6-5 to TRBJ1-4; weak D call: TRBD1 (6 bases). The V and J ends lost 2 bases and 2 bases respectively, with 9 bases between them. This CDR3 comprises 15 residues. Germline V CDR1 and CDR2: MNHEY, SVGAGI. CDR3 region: CASSYTGKTNEKLFF. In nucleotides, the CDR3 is TGTGCCAGCAGTTACACAGGGAAGACTAATGAAAAACTGTTTTTT.

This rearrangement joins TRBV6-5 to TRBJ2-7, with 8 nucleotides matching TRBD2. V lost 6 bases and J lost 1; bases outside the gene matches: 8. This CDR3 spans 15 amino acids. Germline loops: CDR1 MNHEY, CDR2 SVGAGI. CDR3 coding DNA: TGTGCCAGCAGAGCCATGACGGGGGGGTCCTACGAGCAGTACTTC. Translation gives CASRAMTGGSYEQYF.

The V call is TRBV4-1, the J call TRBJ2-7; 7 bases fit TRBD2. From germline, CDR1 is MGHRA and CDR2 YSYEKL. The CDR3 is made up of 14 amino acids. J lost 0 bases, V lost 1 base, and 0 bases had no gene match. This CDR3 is CASSQAGGSYEQYF. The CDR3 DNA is TGCGCCAGCAGCCAAGCGGGGGGCTCCTACGAGCAGTACTTC.

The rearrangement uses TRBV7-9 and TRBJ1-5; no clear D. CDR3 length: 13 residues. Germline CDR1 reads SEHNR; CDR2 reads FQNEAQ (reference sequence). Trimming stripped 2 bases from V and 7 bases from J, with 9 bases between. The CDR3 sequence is CASSLQAHQPQHF. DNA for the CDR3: TGTGCCAGCAGCTTACAGGCGCACCAGCCCCAGCATTTT.

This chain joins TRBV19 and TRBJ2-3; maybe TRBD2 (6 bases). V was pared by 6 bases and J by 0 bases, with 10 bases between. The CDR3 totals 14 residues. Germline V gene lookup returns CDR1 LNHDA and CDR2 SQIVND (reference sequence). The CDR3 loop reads CASRAGSSTDTQYF. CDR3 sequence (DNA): TGTGCCAGTAGGGCGGGGTCTAGCACAGATACGCAGTATTTT.

As DNA, the CDR3 is TGTGCCAGCAGAACCGGGACAGGGGGCTACTACGAGCAGTACTTC. Protein sequence: CASRTGTGGYYEQYF. The chain joins TRBV6-6 to TRBJ2-7; 12 bases are a match to TRBD1. Germline trimming cut 6 bases from V and 3 bases from J; bases unmatched to any gene: 6. This CDR3 region has 15 residues. CDR1 and CDR2 from the germline V gene are MNHNY and SVGAGI (reference sequence).

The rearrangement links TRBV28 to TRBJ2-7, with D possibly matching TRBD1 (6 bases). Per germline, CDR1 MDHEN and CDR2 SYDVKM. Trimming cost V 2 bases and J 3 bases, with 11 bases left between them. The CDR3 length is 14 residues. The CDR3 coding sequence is TGTGCCAGCAGTTTACGGGACACATACTACGAGCAGTACGTC. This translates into CASSLRDTYYEQYV.

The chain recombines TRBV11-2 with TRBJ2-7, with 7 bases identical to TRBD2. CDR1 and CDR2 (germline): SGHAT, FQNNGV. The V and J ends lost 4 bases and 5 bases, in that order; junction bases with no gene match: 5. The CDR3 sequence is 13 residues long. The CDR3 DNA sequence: TGTGCCAGCAGCTGGGGAGGGTATAACGAGCAGTACGTC. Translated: CASSWGGYNEQYV.

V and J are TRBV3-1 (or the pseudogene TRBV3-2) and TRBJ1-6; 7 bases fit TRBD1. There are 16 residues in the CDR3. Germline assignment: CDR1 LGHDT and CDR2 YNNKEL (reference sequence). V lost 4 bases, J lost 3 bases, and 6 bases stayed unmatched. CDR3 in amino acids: CASSPRQGIYNSPLHF. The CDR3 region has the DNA TGTGCCAGCAGCCCAAGACAGGGCATCTATAATTCACCCCTCCACTTT.

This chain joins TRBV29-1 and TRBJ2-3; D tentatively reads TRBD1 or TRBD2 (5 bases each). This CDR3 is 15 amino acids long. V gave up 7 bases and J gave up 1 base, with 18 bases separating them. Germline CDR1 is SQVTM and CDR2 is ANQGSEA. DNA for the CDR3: TGCAGCGCGGGGACGGACTCGTCAGGCACAGATACGCAGTATTTT. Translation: CSAGTDSSGTDTQYF.

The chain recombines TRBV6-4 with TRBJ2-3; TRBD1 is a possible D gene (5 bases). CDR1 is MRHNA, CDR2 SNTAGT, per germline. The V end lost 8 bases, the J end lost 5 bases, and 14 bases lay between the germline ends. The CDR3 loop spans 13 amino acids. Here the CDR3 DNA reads TGTGCCAGCGCGCTTTCTACAGGAGATACGCAGTATTTT. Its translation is CASALSTGDTQYF.

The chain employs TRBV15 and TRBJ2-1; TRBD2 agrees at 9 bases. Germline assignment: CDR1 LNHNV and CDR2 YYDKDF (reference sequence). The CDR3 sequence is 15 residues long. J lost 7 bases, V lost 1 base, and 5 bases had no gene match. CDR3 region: CATSRGRLAENEQFF. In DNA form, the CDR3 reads TGTGCCACCAGCAGAGGGCGACTAGCGGAAAATGAGCAGTTCTTC.

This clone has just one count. CDR3 coding DNA: TGCGCCAGCAGCCAAGCTTCAGGGGCCTCTGGAAACACCATATATTTT. It translates to CASSQASGASGNTIYF. The chain joins TRBV4-3 to TRBJ1-3; D might be TRBD1 (6 bases). Trimming removed 1 base at V and 0 bases at J, with 10 bases between. This CDR3 is 16 amino acids long. Germline V gene sequence: CDR1 LGHNA, CDR2 YSLEER.

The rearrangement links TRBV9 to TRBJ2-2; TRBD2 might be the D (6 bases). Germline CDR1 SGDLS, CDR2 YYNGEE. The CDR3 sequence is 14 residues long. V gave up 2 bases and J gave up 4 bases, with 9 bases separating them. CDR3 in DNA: TGTGCCAGCAGCGTTAGCGGCGGCACCGGGGAGCTGTTTTTT. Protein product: CASSVSGGTGELFF.